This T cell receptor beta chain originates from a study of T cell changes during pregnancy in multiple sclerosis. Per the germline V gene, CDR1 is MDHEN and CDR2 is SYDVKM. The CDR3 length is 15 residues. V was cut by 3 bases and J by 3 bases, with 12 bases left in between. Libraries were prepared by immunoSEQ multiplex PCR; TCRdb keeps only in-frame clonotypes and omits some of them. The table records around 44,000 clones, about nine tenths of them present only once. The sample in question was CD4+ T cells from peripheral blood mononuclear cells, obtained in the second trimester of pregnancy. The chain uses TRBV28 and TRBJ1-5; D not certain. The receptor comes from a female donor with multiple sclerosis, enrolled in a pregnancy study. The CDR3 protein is CASSLSSINNQPQHF. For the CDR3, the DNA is TGTGCCAGCAGTTTGAGTAGTATTAACAATCAGCCCCAGCATTTT.